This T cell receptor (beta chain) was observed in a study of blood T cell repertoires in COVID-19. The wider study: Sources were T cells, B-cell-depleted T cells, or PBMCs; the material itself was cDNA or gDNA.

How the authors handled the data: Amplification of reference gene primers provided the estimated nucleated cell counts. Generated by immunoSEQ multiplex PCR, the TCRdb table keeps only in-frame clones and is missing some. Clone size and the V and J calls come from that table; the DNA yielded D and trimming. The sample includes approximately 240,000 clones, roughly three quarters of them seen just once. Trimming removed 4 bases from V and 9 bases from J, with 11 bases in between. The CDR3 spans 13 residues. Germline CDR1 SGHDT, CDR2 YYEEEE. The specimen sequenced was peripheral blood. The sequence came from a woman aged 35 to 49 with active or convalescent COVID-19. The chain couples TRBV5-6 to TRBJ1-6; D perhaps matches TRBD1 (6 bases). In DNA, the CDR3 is TGTGCCAGCAGCGACATCAGGGGTTCACCCCTCCACTTT. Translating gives CASSDIRGSPLHF. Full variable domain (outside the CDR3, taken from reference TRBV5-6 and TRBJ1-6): DAGVTQSPTHLIKTRGQQVTLRCSPKSGHDTVSWYQQALGQGPQFIFQYYEEEERQRGNFPDRFSGHQFPNYSSELNVNALLLGDSALYLCASSDIRGSPLHFGNGTRLTVT.